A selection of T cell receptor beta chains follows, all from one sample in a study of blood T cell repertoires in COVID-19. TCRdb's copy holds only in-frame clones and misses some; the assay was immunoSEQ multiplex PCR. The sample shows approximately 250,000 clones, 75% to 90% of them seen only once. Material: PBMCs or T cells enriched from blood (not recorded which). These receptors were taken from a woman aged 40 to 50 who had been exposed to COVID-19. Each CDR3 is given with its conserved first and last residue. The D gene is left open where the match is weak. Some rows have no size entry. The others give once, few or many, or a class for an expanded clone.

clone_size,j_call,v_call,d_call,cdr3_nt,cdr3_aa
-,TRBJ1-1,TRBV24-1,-,TGTGCCACCTCCGACGGGTCCCTCAGTGAAGCTTTCTTT,CATSDGSLSEAFF
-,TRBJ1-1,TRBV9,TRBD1,TGTGCCAGCAGCGTAGAGGACAGGGCCAACACTGAAGCTTTCTTT,CASSVEDRANTEAFF
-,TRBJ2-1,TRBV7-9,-,TGTGCCAGCAGCCTGGAAAACAGGGTCGTCGATGAGCAGTTCTTC,CASSLENRVVDEQFF
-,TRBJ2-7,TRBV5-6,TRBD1,TGTGCCAGCAGCTTAGGACAGGGTAGCGAGCAGTACTTC,CASSLGQGSEQYF
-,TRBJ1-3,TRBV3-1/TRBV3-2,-,TGTGCCAGCACAGCCAGGGGAGCTGGAAACACCATATATTTT,CASTARGAGNTIYF
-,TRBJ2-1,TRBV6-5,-,TGTGCCAGCAGCGGGGGACGGACCTCCTACAATGAGCAGTTCTTC,CASSGGRTSYNEQFF
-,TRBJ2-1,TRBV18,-,TGTGCCAGCTCACTTTCCCCCCGGGATTACGGGTTCTTC,CASSLSPRDYGFF
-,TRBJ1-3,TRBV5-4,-,TGTGCCAGCAGTTTGTATGGAAACACCATATATTTT,CASSLYGNTIYF
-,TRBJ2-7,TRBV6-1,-,TGTGCCACTCAACAGGGTCCTCTCTACGAGCAGTACTTC,CATQQGPLYEQYF
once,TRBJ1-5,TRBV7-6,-,TGTGCCAGCAGCTTAATCGAAGGGGGCAATCAGCCCCAGCATTTT,CASSLIEGGNQPQHF
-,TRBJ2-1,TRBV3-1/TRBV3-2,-,TGTGCCAGCAGCCAAGATACGCTCACAGGGAATGAGCAGTTCTTC,CASSQDTLTGNEQFF
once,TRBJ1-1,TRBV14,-,TGTGCCAGCAGCCAAGTAGGGCAGGGGCGTATGGAAGCTTTCTTT,CASSQVGQGRMEAFF
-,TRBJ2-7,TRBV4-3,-,TGCGCCAGCAGCCAAGACGAAACGAGCGAGCAGTACTTC,CASSQDETSEQYF
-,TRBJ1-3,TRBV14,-,TGTGCCAGCAGCCAATTATCTCCCATATATTTT,CASSQLSPIYF
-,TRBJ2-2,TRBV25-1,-,TGTGCCAGCAGTGAATATATGGGACTCCACACCGGGGAGCTGTTTTTT,CASSEYMGLHTGELFF
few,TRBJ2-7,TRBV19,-,TGTGCCAGTATTAGCTCGGGATCCTACGAGCAGTACTTC,CASISSGSYEQYF
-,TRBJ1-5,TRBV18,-,TGTGCCAGCTCACCACCGGAAGGAGGGGAAGCCAAAAGCGATCAGCCCCAGCATTTT,CASSPPEGGEAKSDQPQHF
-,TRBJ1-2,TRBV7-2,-,TGTGCCAGCAGCTTAGGTCCCAGCGACTATGGCTACACCTTC,CASSLGPSDYGYTF
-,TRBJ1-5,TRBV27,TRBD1,TGTGCCAGCAGCTTATCCGGGACAGGGGCCAATCAGCCCCAGCATTTT,CASSLSGTGANQPQHF
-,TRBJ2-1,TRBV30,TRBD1,TGTGCCTCCCAGACAACGGGACAGGGCGCCTACAATGAGCAGTTCTTC,CASQTTGQGAYNEQFF
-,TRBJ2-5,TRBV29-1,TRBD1,TGCAGCGTTGCAAGGTGGAGGCCTCAGGGGGTCCGGGAGACCCAGTACTTC,CSVARWRPQGVRETQYF
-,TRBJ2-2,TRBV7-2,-,TGTGCCAGCTTCCGGACAGGGGAGCTGTTTTTT,CASFRTGELFF
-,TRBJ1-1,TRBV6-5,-,TGTGCCAGCAGCAGGTGGGGGGTGAACACTGAAGCTTTCTTT,CASSRWGVNTEAFF
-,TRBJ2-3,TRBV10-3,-,TGTGCCATCCTGGAAGGGGGAACAGATACGCAGTATTTT,CAILEGGTDTQYF
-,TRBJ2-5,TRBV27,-,TGTGCCAGCAGTTTATTGGGGGCGGAGACCCAGTACTTC,CASSLLGAETQYF
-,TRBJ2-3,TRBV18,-,TGTGCCAGCTCACCACCGTTTCCGGTTGAGGGTACAGATACGCAGTATTTT,CASSPPFPVEGTDTQYF
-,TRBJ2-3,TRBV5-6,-,TGTGCCAGCAGCTTGGTTCGGACAGTGGGAACAGATACGCAGTATTTT,CASSLVRTVGTDTQYF
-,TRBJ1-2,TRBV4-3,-,TGCGCCAGCAGCCAAGATAGTAGCCCGCCGGGCTACACCTTC,CASSQDSSPPGYTF
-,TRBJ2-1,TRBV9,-,TGTGCCAGCAGCGTACAGGTGGGGCGATTTAACAATGAGCAGTTCTTC,CASSVQVGRFNNEQFF
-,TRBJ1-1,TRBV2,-,TGTGCCAGCAGTGTTTCGGGTTCCACTGAAGCTTTCTTT,CASSVSGSTEAFF
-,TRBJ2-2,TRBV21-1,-,TGTGCCAGCAGCAATCGGGTAGGGGGAAAAGGCGGGTACGGGGAGCTGTTTTTT,CASSNRVGGKGGYGELFF
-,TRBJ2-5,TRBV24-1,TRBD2,TGTGCCACCAGTGCCGTTGACAGCGGGGTAGAGACCCAGTACTTC,CATSAVDSGVETQYF
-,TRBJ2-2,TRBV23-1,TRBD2,TGCGCCAGCAGTCATCAAAGCCTAGCGGGATTCACCGGGGAGCTGTTTTTT,CASSHQSLAGFTGELFF
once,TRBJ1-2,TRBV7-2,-,TGTGCCAGCAGCTTCCCCGGGACATACATCCAAGCTAACTATGGCTACACCTTC,CASSFPGTYIQANYGYTF
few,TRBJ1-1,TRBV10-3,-,TGTGCCATCACCTACAGGGAACAGGACACTGAAGCTTTCTTT,CAITYREQDTEAFF
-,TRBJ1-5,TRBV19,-,TGTGCCAGTAGTATGCGCGGGAATCAGCCCCAGCATTTT,CASSMRGNQPQHF
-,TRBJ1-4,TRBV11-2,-,TGTGCCAGCAGCTTCGACACAGGAAATGAAAAACTGTTTTTT,CASSFDTGNEKLFF
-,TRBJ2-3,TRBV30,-,TGTGCCTGGAGTGTATGGGGGGCAGATACGCAGTATTTT,CAWSVWGADTQYF
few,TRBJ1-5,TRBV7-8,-,TGTGCCAGCAGCTTATATGGGGGGAATAGCAATCAGCCCCAGCATTTT,CASSLYGGNSNQPQHF
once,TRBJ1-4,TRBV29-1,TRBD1,TGCAGCGTTGCCAGGGGGAGTGAAAAACTGTTTTTT,CSVARGSEKLFF
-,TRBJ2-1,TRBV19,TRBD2,TGTGCCAGTTGGACTAGCGGATACAATGAGCAGTTCTTC,CASWTSGYNEQFF
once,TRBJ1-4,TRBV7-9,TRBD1,TGTGCCAGCAGCTTATCCGGCAGGGGGTACTCAGGTGAAAAACTGTTTTTT,CASSLSGRGYSGEKLFF
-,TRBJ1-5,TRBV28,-,TGTGCCACCGAGTCGAGGTTCTTAAATCAGCCCCAGCATTTT,CATESRFLNQPQHF
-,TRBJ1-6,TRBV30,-,TGTGCCTGGAGTTTCCGGGGTGCATTTAATTCACCCCTCCACTTT,CAWSFRGAFNSPLHF
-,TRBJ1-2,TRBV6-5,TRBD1,TGTGCCAGCAACCTGAGCCGGGACAGGCTCTATGGCTACACCTTC,CASNLSRDRLYGYTF
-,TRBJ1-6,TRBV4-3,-,TGCGCCAGCAGCCAGGGGAGGGATGCACCCCTCCACTTT,CASSQGRDAPLHF
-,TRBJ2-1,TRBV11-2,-,TGTGCCAGCACCACCCCCGCTTTGGGGGCTGAGCAGTTCTTC,CASTTPALGAEQFF
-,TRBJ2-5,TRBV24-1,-,TGTGCCACCAGTGATTTGCGGGGTCAAAATCAAGAGACCCAGTACTTC,CATSDLRGQNQETQYF
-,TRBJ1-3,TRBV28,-,TGTGCCAGCAGTTTACCCCAGCGTGAAAACACCATATATTTT,CASSLPQRENTIYF
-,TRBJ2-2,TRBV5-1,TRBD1,TGTGCCAGCAGCCCTTTCCAGGGGGCTACGAACACCGGGGAGCTGTTTTTT,CASSPFQGATNTGELFF
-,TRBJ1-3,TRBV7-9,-,TGTGCCAGCAGCACAGGGTACGGAAACACCATATATTTT,CASSTGYGNTIYF
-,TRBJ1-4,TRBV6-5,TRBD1,TGTGCCAGCAGTCCACGACAGGGAGTAGGTGAAAAACTGTTTTTT,CASSPRQGVGEKLFF
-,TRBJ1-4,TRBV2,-,TGTGCCTCCGGGCAGGGAACTAATGAAAAACTGTTTTTT,CASGQGTNEKLFF
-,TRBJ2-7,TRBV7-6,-,TGTGCCAGCAGCTCGACTGGTTACGAGCAGTACTTC,CASSSTGYEQYF
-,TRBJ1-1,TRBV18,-,TGTGCCAGCTCACCACGGGAGGCCAACACTGAAGCTTTCTTT,CASSPREANTEAFF